Listed below are T cell receptor beta chains from one sample, sequenced in a study of cytomegalovirus exposure and HLA in healthy donors. Assay used: immunoSEQ multiplex PCR; TCRdb lists only in-frame clones, some missing. The repertoire holds more than 140,000 clones, with 60% to 80% as singletons. The source material was PBMCs. Every receptor here comes from a female donor in good health and CMV-seronegative. Each CDR3 is given with its conserved first and last residue. Fields, in order: CDR3 protein, CDR3 DNA, V gene, J gene, clone size, D gene. The D gene is left open where the match is weak. The size field is filled for only some rows; it gives once, few, many or a size class.

CASSTGENYGYTF	TGTGCCAGCTCAACAGGGGAGAACTATGGCTACACCTTC	TRBV6-4	TRBJ1-2	-	TRBD1
CASSLGRSSYEQYF	TGTGCCAGCAGCTTGGGTCGGAGCTCCTACGAGCAGTACTTC	TRBV5-4	TRBJ2-7	-	-
CASSVATSGENTGELFF	TGTGCCAGCAGCGTAGCTACAAGCGGGGAGAACACCGGGGAGCTGTTTTTT	TRBV9	TRBJ2-2	-	TRBD2
CASSAGGGGYTF	TGTGCCAGCAGCGCAGGGGGCGGTGGCTACACCTTC	TRBV7-8	TRBJ1-2	-	TRBD1
CASSPSQGASQPQHF	TGTGCCAGCAGCCCCTCCCAGGGGGCAAGTCAGCCCCAGCATTTT	TRBV19	TRBJ1-5	-	TRBD1
CASSVGGDLGHTEAFF	TGTGCCAGCAGCGTAGGAGGGGACTTGGGTCACACTGAAGCTTTCTTT	TRBV9	TRBJ1-1	-	-
CASSPGGMNTEAFF	TGTGCCAGCAGTCCAGGGGGAATGAACACTGAAGCTTTCTTT	TRBV6-5	TRBJ1-1	-	TRBD1
CASSGTSQFSGTDTQYF	TGTGCCAGCAGTGGGACTAGCCAGTTCAGTGGCACAGATACGCAGTATTTT	TRBV6-1	TRBJ2-3	few	TRBD2
CASGGTLTNEKLFF	TGTGCCAGCGGAGGGACCCTTACTAATGAAAAACTGTTTTTT	TRBV7-9	TRBJ1-4	-	-
CASSLEGRGLPGELFF	TGTGCCAGCAGCTTAGAAGGACGGGGGTTACCAGGGGAGCTGTTTTTT	TRBV7-2	TRBJ2-2	few	-
CASSWRSPDEQYF	TGCGCCAGCAGCTGGCGGAGTCCCGACGAGCAGTACTTC	TRBV5-1	TRBJ2-7	-	-
CASSEGVRTEAFF	TGTGCCAGCAGTGAAGGGGTCAGGACTGAAGCTTTCTTT	TRBV6-5	TRBJ1-1	once	-
CASSRTRDRSYEQYF	TGTGCCAGTAGTCGAACCCGGGACAGGTCCTACGAGCAGTACTTC	TRBV19	TRBJ2-7	-	TRBD1
CASSGQGAQDTIYF	TGTGCCAGCAGTGGACAGGGGGCGCAGGACACCATATATTTT	TRBV6-5	TRBJ1-3	few	TRBD1
CASSLSSRGGYTF	TGTGCCAGCAGTTTATCGTCGCGGGGCGGCTACACCTTC	TRBV27	TRBJ1-2	-	-
CASSSGGGAGFDYTF	TGCGCCAGCAGCTCCGGAGGGGGGGCCGGTTTCGACTACACCTTC	TRBV5-1	TRBJ1-2	-	-
CASSQNPTGPQSNQPQHF	TGCGCCAGCAGCCAGAACCCTACAGGACCCCAAAGCAATCAGCCCCAGCATTTT	TRBV4-1	TRBJ1-5	-	-
CASSLGLGREAFF	TGTGCCAGCAGCTTGGGGCTGGGGCGGGAGGCTTTCTTT	TRBV5-6	TRBJ1-1	once	-
CASSERGGGTDTQYF	TGTGCCAGCAGCGAAAGGGGCGGGGGTACAGATACGCAGTATTTT	TRBV6-5	TRBJ2-3	-	TRBD2
CASSVFGGGGTDTQYF	TGTGCCAGCAGCGTATTCGGCGGGGGGGGCACAGATACGCAGTATTTT	TRBV9	TRBJ2-3	-	TRBD2
CASSADRDSNTEAFF	TGTGCCAGTAGTGCGGACCGGGACAGTAACACTGAAGCTTTCTTT	TRBV19	TRBJ1-1	-	TRBD1